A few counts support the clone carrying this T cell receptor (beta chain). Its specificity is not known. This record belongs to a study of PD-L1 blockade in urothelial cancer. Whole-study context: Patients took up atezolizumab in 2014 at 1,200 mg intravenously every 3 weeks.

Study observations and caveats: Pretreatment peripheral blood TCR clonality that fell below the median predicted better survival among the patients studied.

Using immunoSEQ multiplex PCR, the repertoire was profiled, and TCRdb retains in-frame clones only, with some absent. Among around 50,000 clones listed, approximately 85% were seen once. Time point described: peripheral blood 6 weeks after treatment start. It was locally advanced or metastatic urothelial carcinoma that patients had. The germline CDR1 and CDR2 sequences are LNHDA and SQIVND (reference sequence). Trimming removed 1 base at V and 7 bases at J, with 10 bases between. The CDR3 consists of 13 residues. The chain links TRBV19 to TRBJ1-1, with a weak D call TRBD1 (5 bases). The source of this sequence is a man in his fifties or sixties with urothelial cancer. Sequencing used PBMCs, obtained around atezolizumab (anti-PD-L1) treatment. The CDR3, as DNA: TGTGCCAGTAGTATAGCCAGGGATTATGAAGCTTTCTTT. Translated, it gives CASSIARDYEAFF. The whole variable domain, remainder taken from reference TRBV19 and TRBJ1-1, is DGGITQSPKYLFRKEGQNVTLSCEQNLNHDAMYWYRQDPGQGLRLIYYSQIVNDFQKGDIAEGYSVSREKKESFPLTVTSAQKNPTAFYLCASSIARDYEAFFGQGTRLTVV.